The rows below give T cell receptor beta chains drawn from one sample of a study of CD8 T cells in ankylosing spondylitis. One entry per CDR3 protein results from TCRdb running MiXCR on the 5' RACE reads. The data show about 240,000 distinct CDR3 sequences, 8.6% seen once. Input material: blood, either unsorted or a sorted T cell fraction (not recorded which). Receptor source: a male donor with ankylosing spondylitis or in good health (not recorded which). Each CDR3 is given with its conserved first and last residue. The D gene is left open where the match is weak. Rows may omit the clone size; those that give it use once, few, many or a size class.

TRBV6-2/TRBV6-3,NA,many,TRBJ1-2,TGTGCCAGCAGTTACCCAAGCCTCCGGGACGGGGACTTAAATAACTATGGCTACACCTTC,CASSYPSLRDGDLNNYGYTF
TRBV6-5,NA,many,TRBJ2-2,TGTGCCAGCAGTTACTCGAAGGCTAGCGCCTCGAACACCGGGGAGCTGTTTTTT,CASSYSKASASNTGELFF
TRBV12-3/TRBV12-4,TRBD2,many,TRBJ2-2,TGTGCCAGCAACAACCCGGGGGGACCGAACACCGGGGAGCTGTTTTTT,CASNNPGGPNTGELFF
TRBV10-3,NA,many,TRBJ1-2,TGTGCCATCAGTGACCAGGGAGGGGCGAACTATGGCTACACCTTC,CAISDQGGANYGYTF
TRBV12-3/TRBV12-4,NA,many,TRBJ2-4,TGTGCCAGCAGCACGTTTGGAAACATTCAGTACTTC,CASSTFGNIQYF
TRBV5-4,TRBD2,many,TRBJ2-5,TGTGCCAGCAGCTTGGAAGCGGGAGTTCTTCAAGAGACCCAGTACTTC,CASSLEAGVLQETQYF
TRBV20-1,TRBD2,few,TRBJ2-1,TGCAGTGCGGAACTAGCGGACTACAATGAGCAGTTCTTC,CSAELADYNEQFF
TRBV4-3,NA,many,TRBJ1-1,TGCGCCAGCAGCCAGCAGCGAGGGGACTACACTGAAGCTTTCTTT,CASSQQRGDYTEAFF
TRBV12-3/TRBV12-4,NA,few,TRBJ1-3,TGTGCCAGCAGTTTATGGGAGAGCTCTGGAAACACCATATATTTT,CASSLWESSGNTIYF
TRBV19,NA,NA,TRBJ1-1,TGTGCCAGTAGTACACACGCGGGCCCTGGGGAGACTGAAGCTTTCTTT,CASSTHAGPGETEAFF
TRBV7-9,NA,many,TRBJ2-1,TGTGCCAGCAGCTTAAGTCTGGGGTCGGGTTCCTACAATGAGCAGTTCTTC,CASSLSLGSGSYNEQFF
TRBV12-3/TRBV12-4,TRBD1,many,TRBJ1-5,TGTGCCAGCAGTTTTCTAGGACAGGGACTATCGGCCCAGCATTTT,CASSFLGQGLSAQHF
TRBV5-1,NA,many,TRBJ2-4,TGCGCCAGCAGCTTAACGGGCTATAGTAGGGAAAACATTCAGTACTTC,CASSLTGYSRENIQYF
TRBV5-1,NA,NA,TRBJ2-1,TGCGCCAGCAGTGGAGGACTGAATGAGCAGTTCTTC,CASSGGLNEQFF
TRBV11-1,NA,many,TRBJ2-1,TGTGCCAGCAGCTTAGCTCCGTTGTCCTCCCAGGGGACGGACAATGAGCAGTTCTTC,CASSLAPLSSQGTDNEQFF
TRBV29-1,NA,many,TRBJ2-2,TGCAGCGCGTCCAACGCGAACACCGGGGAGCTGTTTTTT,CSASNANTGELFF
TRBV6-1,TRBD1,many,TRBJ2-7,TGTGCCAGCAGTCCTGGACAGGGTAAGAACGAGCAGTACTTC,CASSPGQGKNEQYF
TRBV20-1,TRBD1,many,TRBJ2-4,TGCAGTGCTCCTTCCGAATCGACAGGGAGAAGGGGTCAGTACTTC,CSAPSESTGRRGQYF
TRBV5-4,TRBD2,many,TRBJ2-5,TGTGCCAGCAGCTTGTCTCTAGCGGGATCAGAGACCCAGTACTTC,CASSLSLAGSETQYF
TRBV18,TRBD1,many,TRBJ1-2,TGTGCCAGCTCACCACCGGACAGGGAATATGGCTACACCTTC,CASSPPDREYGYTF
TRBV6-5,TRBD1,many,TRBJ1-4,TGTGCCAGCAGTTACGACGGGACAGCGATTAATGAAAAACTGTTTTTT,CASSYDGTAINEKLFF
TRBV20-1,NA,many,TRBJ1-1,TGCAGTGTCAGAGAAGTGGCGGCCGCTTTCTTT,CSVREVAAAFF
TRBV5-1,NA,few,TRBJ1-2,TGCGCCAGCAGCTTGGACGGGACACCGACAGAGGGCTACTCCTTC,CASSLDGTPTEGYSF
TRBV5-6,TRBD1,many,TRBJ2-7,TGTGCCAGCAGCGACCGGGACAGGGGATTCGAGCAGTACTTC,CASSDRDRGFEQYF
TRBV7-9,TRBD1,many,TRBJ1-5,TGTGCCAGCAGCTCGGACAGGAAGGGCAATCAGCCCCAGCATTTT,CASSSDRKGNQPQHF
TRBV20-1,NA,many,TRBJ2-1,TGCAGTCTTCGAGACCCTGGCGGAGTCAATGAGCAGTTCTTC,CSLRDPGGVNEQFF
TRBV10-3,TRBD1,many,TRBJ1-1,TGTGCCATCAGTAACAGGGGAGTGAACACTGAAGCTTTCTTT,CAISNRGVNTEAFF
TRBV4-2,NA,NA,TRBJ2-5,TGTGCCAGCAGCCAAGAGGGAACGGGAGAGACCCAGTACTTC,CASSQEGTGETQYF
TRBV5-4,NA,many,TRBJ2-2,TGTGCCAGCAGCTTTGGCGGTCCCGGGGAGCTGTTTTTT,CASSFGGPGELFF
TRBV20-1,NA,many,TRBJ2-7,TGCAGTGCTAGATGGGGAGGTTCTACCTACGAGCAGTACTTC,CSARWGGSTYEQYF
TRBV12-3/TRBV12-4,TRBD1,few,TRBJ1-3,TGTGCCAGCAAGCAGGGGGATAGAGGAAACACCATATATTTT,CASKQGDRGNTIYF